This TCR beta chain stems from a study of T cell changes during pregnancy in multiple sclerosis (dated by TCRdb to between 2018 and 2020). With regard to the full study: In women with multiple sclerosis, the researchers looked at how the T cell repertoire shifted as pregnancy progressed.

This clone was recorded once. The antigen this receptor binds is unknown. The record has no base qualities; no much larger clone is one base away. The germline V gene provides CDR1 SGHVS and CDR2 FQNEAQ. The CDR3 holds 17 amino acids from the cysteine to the phenylalanine. Left in the record is the CDR3 DNA by itself, 51 bases read in frame from the first base. The junction shows trimming of 2 bases on V and 4 bases on J, and the gene matches do not reach 11 bases of it. Receptor libraries were prepared by the immunoSEQ multiplex PCR assay. TCRdb carries this immuneACCESS record with in-frame sequences only. Its versions omit some clonotypes, under half of them owing to an unresolved V gene in the studies checked, with the rest unexplained. This sample holds tens of thousands of clones; just under 95% were observed only once. The ten largest clones take up 0.65% to 0.95% of the sample.

The chain is assembled from TRBV7-8 and TRBJ1-5, and 7 bases in between align with TRBD1. The TCR sequence derives from a female donor with multiple sclerosis, enrolled in a pregnancy study. The starting material was peripheral blood, obtained in the third trimester of pregnancy. The CDR3 reads as follows: CASSLKGDSSRNQPQHF. The DNA sequence is TGTGCCAGCAGCTTAAAGGGGGACAGTAGTAGAAATCAGCCCCAGCATTTT. Reference TRBV7-8 and TRBJ1-5 genes cover what lies past the CDR3, so the full variable domain is GAGVSQSPRYKVAKRGQDVALRCDPISGHVSLFWYQQALGQGPEFLTYFQNEAQLDKSGLPSDRFFAERPEGSVSTLKIQRTQQEDSAVYLCASSLKGDSSRNQPQHFGDGTRLSIL.